This is a list of T cell receptor beta chains from one sample in a study of control samples from healthy donors and cancer patients. Repertoires were generated with immunoSEQ multiplex PCR, while TCRdb's copy carries only in-frame clones and drops some. This table holds approximately 150,000 clones, about 90% found once. Sequenced sample: blood. The receptors were sampled from a man aged 18 to 30 in good health. The CDR3 runs from the conserved cysteine through the conserved F or W. Fields, in order: V gene, clone size, J gene, D gene, CDR3 DNA, CDR3 protein. A D gene is named only where the DNA matches it firmly. Clone size is given for some rows only: seen once, a few or many times, or a class if the clone is expanded.

>TRBV6-6|once|TRBJ2-1|TRBD2
TGTGCCAGCAGTTCGACTAGCGGGGGGGTGAATGAGCAGTTCTTC
CASSSTSGGVNEQFF
>TRBV7-3|.|TRBJ1-6|TRBD1
TGTGCCAGCAGCTTACGACCCGGACAGGGGGCATCGGGTTCACCCCTCCACTTT
CASSLRPGQGASGSPLHF
>TRBV19|.|TRBJ2-5|TRBD2
TGTGCCAGTAGTAGGGTAGCGGGGGACAGAGAGACCCAGTACTTC
CASSRVAGDRETQYF
>TRBV10-2|.|TRBJ2-4|.
TGCGCCAGCAGTGTGAGGGTCGGCAGCGGGAACATTCAGTACTTC
CASSVRVGSGNIQYF
>TRBV7-2|once|TRBJ1-6|.
TGTGCTAGCAGCTTAGGGCGGGACATCAATTCACCCCTCCACTTT
CASSLGRDINSPLHF
>TRBV19|once|TRBJ1-1|.
TGTGCCAGTACCCCGGGGAGCCAGAACACTGAAGCTTTCTTT
CASTPGSQNTEAFF
>TRBV5-1|.|TRBJ2-7|.
TGCGCCAGCAGCCCGGGGGCGGGATTAACCTACGAGCAGTACTTC
CASSPGAGLTYEQYF
>TRBV6-2/TRBV6-3|once|TRBJ1-2|.
TGTGCCAGCAGCTCTGCAGGGCATTATGGCTACACCTTC
CASSSAGHYGYTF
>TRBV5-1|.|TRBJ1-2|.
TGCGCCAGCAGCTTGGACAGGGCGGTGCTTGGAGGCTACACCTTC
CASSLDRAVLGGYTF
>TRBV5-1|.|TRBJ1-6|.
TGCGCCAGCAGCTTTGATCCGGTACAGGGTATTGAGGCCCTCGAGTCACCCCTCCACTTT
CASSFDPVQGIEALESPLHF
>TRBV9|.|TRBJ2-1|.
TGTGCCAGCAGCGGTGTTTATCTCGGCAATGAGCAGTTCTTC
CASSGVYLGNEQFF
>TRBV2|.|TRBJ2-2|.
TGTGCCAGCAGTGAAGGTGGTGGAAACACCGGGGAGCTGTTTTTT
CASSEGGGNTGELFF
>TRBV4-1|.|TRBJ2-1|TRBD1
TGCGCCAGCAGCCAAGATCAAGGGGGCTTTTACAATGAGCAGTTCTTC
CASSQDQGGFYNEQFF
>TRBV9|.|TRBJ2-2|.
TGTGCCAGCAGCGTAGGGACAGAGAACACCGGGGAGCTGTTTTTT
CASSVGTENTGELFF
>TRBV5-1|.|TRBJ1-2|.
TGCGCCAGCAGCTTGGACGGGGACGAGGGTGGCTACACCTTC
CASSLDGDEGGYTF
>TRBV7-2|.|TRBJ1-6|TRBD1
TGTGCCAGCAGCTTAGTACAGGGGGGGAATTCACCCCTCCACTTT
CASSLVQGGNSPLHF
>TRBV10-3|.|TRBJ1-2|.
TGTGCCATCAGTGAAACCTCATTCCAGGGATCTAACTATGGCTACACCTTC
CAISETSFQGSNYGYTF